The clone carrying this TCR beta chain has a handful of counts. Its antigen remains unidentified. The data derive from a study of identical twins. TCRdb reprocessed the 5' RACE reads via MiXCR and lists one record per CDR3 protein. The table lists 500,000 or so distinct CDR3 sequences, about 20% of them singletons. V was pared by 6 bases and J by 8 bases, with 16 bases of the junction left unmatched. The CDR3 loop spans 16 amino acids. Study-wide results and limits: Researchers reported excess low generation probability among twin-shared out-of-frame alpha sequences.

In addition, the sample was reused for a study of T cells expressing NK-cell markers.

The source is a young woman in good health. Specimen: CD4+ T cells sorted from blood. The genes are TRBV12-3 or TRBV12-4 and TRBJ1-2; 9 nucleotides align to TRBD1. The CDR3 sequence: CASRPGQGRVGRGYTF. CDR3 DNA sequence: TGTGCCAGCAGACCGGGACAGGGACGGGTCGGGCGGGGCTACACCTTC.